One T cell receptor (beta chain) is described in this entry. This entry is derived from a study of control samples from healthy donors and cancer patients. The CDR3 is made up of 17 amino acids. With V trimmed by 1 base and J by 4 bases, 9 bases remained unmatched. The germline gives CDR1 MGHRA, CDR2 YSYEKL. Using immunoSEQ multiplex PCR, the repertoire was profiled, and TCRdb retains in-frame clones only, with some absent. The sample yields about 130,000 clones, around nine tenths seen once. The receptor's source is a man between 18 and 35 years old in good health. This chain joins TRBV4-1 and TRBJ2-3; 9 positions match TRBD2. The sample taken for sequencing was blood. The CDR3 DNA reads TGCGCCAGCAGCCAAGTGCGGGGGGGAGCCAAGGCAGATACGCAGTATTTT. Translation: CASSQVRGGAKADTQYF.